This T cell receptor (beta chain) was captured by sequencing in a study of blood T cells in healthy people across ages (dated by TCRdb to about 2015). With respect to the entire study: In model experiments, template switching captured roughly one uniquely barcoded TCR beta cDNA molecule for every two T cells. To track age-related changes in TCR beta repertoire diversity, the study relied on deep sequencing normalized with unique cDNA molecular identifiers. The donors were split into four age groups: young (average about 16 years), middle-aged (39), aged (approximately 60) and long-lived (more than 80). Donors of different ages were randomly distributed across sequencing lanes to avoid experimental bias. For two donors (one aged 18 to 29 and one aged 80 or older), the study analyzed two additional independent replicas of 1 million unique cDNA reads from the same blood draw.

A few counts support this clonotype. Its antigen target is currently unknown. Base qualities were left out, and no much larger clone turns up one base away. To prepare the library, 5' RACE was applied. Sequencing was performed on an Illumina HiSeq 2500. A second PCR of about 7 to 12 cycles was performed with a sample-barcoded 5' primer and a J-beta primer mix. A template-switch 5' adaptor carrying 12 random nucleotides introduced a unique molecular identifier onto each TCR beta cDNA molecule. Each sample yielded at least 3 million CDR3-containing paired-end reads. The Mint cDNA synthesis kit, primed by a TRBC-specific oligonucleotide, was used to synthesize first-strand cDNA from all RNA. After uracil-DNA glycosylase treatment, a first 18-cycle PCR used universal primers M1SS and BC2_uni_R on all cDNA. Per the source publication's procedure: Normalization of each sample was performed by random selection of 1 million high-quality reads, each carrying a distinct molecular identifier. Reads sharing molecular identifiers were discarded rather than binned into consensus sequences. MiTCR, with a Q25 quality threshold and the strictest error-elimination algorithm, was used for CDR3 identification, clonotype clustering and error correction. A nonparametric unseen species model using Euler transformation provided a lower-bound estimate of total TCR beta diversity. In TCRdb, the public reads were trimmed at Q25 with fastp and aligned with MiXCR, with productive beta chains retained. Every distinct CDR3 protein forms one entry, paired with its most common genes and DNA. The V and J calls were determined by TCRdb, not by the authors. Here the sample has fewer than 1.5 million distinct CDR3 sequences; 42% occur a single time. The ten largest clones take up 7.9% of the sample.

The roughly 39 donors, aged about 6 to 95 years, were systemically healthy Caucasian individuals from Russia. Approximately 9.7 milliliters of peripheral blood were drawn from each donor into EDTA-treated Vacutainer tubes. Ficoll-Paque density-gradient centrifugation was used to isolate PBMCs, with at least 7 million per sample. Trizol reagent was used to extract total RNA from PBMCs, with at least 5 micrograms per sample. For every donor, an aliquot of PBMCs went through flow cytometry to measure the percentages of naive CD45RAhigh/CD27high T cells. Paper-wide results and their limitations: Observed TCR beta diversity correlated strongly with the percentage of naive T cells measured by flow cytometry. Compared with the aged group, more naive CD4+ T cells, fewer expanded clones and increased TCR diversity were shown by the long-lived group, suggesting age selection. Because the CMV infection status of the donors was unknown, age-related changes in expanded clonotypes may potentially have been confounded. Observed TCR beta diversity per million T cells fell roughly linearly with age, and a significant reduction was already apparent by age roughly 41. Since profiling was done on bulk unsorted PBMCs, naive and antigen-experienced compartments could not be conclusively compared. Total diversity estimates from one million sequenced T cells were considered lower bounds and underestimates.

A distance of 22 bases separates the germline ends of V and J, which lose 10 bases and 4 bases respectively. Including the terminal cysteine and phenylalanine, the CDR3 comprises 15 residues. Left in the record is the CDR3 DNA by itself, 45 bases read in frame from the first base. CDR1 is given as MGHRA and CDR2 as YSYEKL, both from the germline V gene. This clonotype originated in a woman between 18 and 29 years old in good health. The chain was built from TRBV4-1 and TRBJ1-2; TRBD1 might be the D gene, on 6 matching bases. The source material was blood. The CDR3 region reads CATTRGAGEGYGYTF. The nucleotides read TGCGCCACTACCAGAGGGGCAGGGGAAGGCTATGGCTACACCTTC.